This entry lists 6 T cell receptor beta chains sequenced from one sample in a study of CD8 T cell repertoires and HIV-1 epitope variants. For these receptors, no antigen is known. Here immunoSEQ multiplex PCR was the method, and the copy in TCRdb shows in-frame clones only, minus some. The table includes about 5,300 clones, 55% to 75% detected once. The material sequenced was cultured CD8+ T cells derived from PBMCs. The source of these receptors is a male donor with HIV.

The gene calls are TRBV28 and TRBJ1-2; D is ambiguous. This CDR3 contains 15 residues. V was clipped by 3 bases and J by 4 bases, with 15 bases between them. The germline V gene has CDR1 MDHEN and CDR2 SYDVKM. The CDR3 sequence is CASSLRGQETYGYTF. The CDR3 DNA reads TGTGCCAGCAGTTTGCGTGGCCAGGAGACCTATGGCTACACCTTC.

The chain couples TRBV4-2 to TRBJ2-7; D is uncertain. Germline values: CDR1 LGHNA, CDR2 YNFKEQ. The CDR3 loop spans 14 amino acids. The ends were cut back, 0 bases at V and 3 bases at J, with 9 bases in the middle. The CDR3 sequence: CASSQDLGSYEQYF. For the CDR3, the DNA is TGTGCCAGCAGCCAAGATCTTGGAAGCTACGAGCAGTACTTC.

The rearrangement uses TRBV7-8 and TRBJ2-1, with D perhaps matching TRBD1 (6 bases). This CDR3 comprises 14 residues. Between the trimmed V and J ends, which lost 5 bases and 6 bases, there was a span of 14 bases. The germline CDR1 and CDR2 sequences are SGHVS and FQNEAQ. CDR3 DNA: TGTGCCAGCAGCCGGTGGGACACCCCCAATGAGCAGTTCTTC. Its protein product is CASSRWDTPNEQFF.

In DNA form, the CDR3 reads TGTGCCAGCAGAGGGCAGGGCTTAGGGGAGACCCAGTACTTC. Translation: CASRGQGLGETQYF. The chain couples TRBV2 to TRBJ2-5, with a weak D call TRBD1 (5 bases). The CDR3 spans 14 residues. The V gene lost 6 bases and the J gene lost 5 bases, with 16 bases spanning the gap. Germline lookup yields CDR1 SNHLY and CDR2 FYNNEI.

The gene calls are TRBV5-6 and TRBJ2-6; D gene unclear. Trimming took off 7 bases at V and 5 bases at J, with 22 bases between the two ends. Germline CDR1 is SGHDT and CDR2 is YYEEEE. This CDR3 contains 17 residues. The DNA of the CDR3 is TGTGCCAGCTGGATCGGCAATAGTCAAAGTCGGGCCAACGTCCTGACTTTC. Translation: CASWIGNSQSRANVLTF.

The chain carries TRBV4-2 and TRBJ2-5, with a tentative D call TRBD2 (6 bases). From germline, CDR1 is LGHNA and CDR2 YNFKEQ. With 3 bases removed from V and 3 bases from J, the gap between germline ends came to 11 bases. The CDR3 has 14 residues. The CDR3 DNA reads TGTGCCAGCAGCCAGAGACTAGTAAAAGAGACCCAGTACTTC. Encoded protein: CASSQRLVKETQYF.